The entry that follows covers one T cell receptor (beta chain) sequence. Its antigen is unknown. Time point of the sample: cycle 4 day 1 (C4D1), after more than 5 weeks of nivolumab. Every patient was affected by relapse after autologous stem cell transplantation, while exposure to brentuximab vedotin was not uniform. Classifying best responses yielded complete response, partial response or progressive disease. Method: immunoSEQ multiplex PCR; TCRdb's copy keeps in-frame clones and lacks some. The table has about 24,000 clones, approximately 65% seen once. This sample was included in a study of PD-1 blockade in classical Hodgkin lymphoma. Study outcomes and limitations: A reduction in baseline TCR diversity was reportedly seen in newly diagnosed patients relative to healthy donors. Patients newly diagnosed and complete responders had comparable baseline diversity.

V lost 0 bases and J lost 4; bases outside the gene matches: 7. This CDR3 has 16 residues. In germline, CDR1 is MNHNS, CDR2 SASEGT. The chain recombines TRBV6-1 with TRBJ1-2, with 8 bases aligning to TRBD1. Sequencing was performed on peripheral blood mononuclear cells (PBMCs), taken before the fourth cycle of nivolumab. The TCR comes from a human donor with classical Hodgkin lymphoma. Here the CDR3 reads CASSEALYGTGYGYTF. CDR3 in DNA: TGTGCCAGCAGTGAAGCGCTTTATGGGACAGGCTATGGCTACACCTTC.